One sample yielded the 14 T cell receptor beta chains listed below, sequenced in a study of blood T cell repertoires in COVID-19. Profiled with immunoSEQ multiplex PCR; TCRdb holds only in-frame clones, not every one. Of fewer than 150,000 clones in the sample, around nine tenths were seen once. The sample comprised peripheral blood. These receptor sequences come from a human donor in a cohort sampled during active COVID-19.

This clone was seen just once. V gene TRBV9 combines with J gene TRBJ1-5; D possibly corresponds to TRBD1 (6 bases). This CDR3 has 14 amino acids. Trimming cost V 3 bases and J 2 bases, with 9 bases left between them. The germline V gene encodes CDR1 SGDLS and CDR2 YYNGEE. This CDR3 reads CASSATGRNQPQHF. The CDR3 DNA sequence: TGTGCCAGCAGCGCCACAGGGCGCAATCAGCCCCAGCATTTT.

The CDR3 sequence: CASRASGHGEQYF. The CDR3 coding sequence is TGTGCCAGCAGGGCCTCCGGACACGGCGAGCAGTACTTC. The chain couples TRBV7-8 to TRBJ2-7, with D maybe TRBD1 (5 bases). CDR1 SGHVS and CDR2 FQNEAQ come from the germline V gene. The germline V and J ends were trimmed by 6 bases and 6 bases, with 15 bases remaining between them. The CDR3 is 13 residues long.

The rearrangement links TRBV9 to TRBJ2-1; D is perhaps TRBD2 (7 bases). This CDR3 contains 15 residues. Trimming pared 0 bases from V and 3 bases from J, leaving 10 bases between. From germline, CDR1 is SGDLS and CDR2 YYNGEE. CDR3 coding DNA: TGTGCCAGCAGCGTAGAGGGGGGGATCTACAATGAGCAGTTCTTC. It encodes CASSVEGGIYNEQFF.

This clone has more than one count but fewer than ten. The chain joins TRBV27 to TRBJ1-1; a possible D gene is TRBD1 (5 bases). Trimming cost V 3 bases and J 5 bases, with 10 bases left between them. The CDR3 consists of 13 residues. The germline CDR1 and CDR2 sequences are MNHEY and SMNVEV (reference sequence). CDR3 bases: TGTGCCAGCAGTTTCAGGGAACGGACTGAAGCTTTCTTT. Translating gives CASSFRERTEAFF.

The count of this clone is one. This chain links TRBV5-1 with TRBJ1-3; TRBD1 might be the D (6 bases). The CDR3 loop spans 18 amino acids. The V and J ends lost 1 base and 4 bases respectively, with 21 bases between them. The V gene's germline CDR1 is SGHRS and CDR2 YFSETQ. CDR3 coding DNA: TGCGCCAGCAGCTTGAATCAGGGGCGGTATACGAGCGGAAACACCATATATTTT. Protein: CASSLNQGRYTSGNTIYF.

CDR3 region: CASSLTGVETDTQYF. CDR3 nucleotide sequence: TGTGCCAGCAGCCTTACAGGGGTGGAGACAGATACGCAGTATTTT. The chain has TRBV7-2 and TRBJ2-3; 7 bases map to TRBD1. This CDR3 spans 15 amino acids. Germline V gene sequence: CDR1 SGHTA, CDR2 FQGNSA. V was clipped by 5 bases and J by 3 bases; unmatched bases: 8.

This sequence joins TRBV19 and TRBJ1-1; D gene ambiguous. CDR1 and CDR2 (germline): LNHDA, SQIVND (reference sequence). V was pared by 1 base and J by 0 bases, with 15 bases between. This CDR3 region has 17 residues. CDR3 region: CASSIGPLSGVNTEAFF. CDR3 bases: TGTGCCAGTAGTATAGGGCCTCTCAGCGGGGTGAACACTGAAGCTTTCTTT.

V gene TRBV5-5 combines with J gene TRBJ2-3, with D possibly being TRBD1 (6 bases). Germline assignment: CDR1 SGHKS and CDR2 YYEKEE (reference sequence). V shed 4 bases and J shed 1 base, with 19 bases lying between them. CDR3 length equals 17 residues. The DNA of the CDR3 is TGTGCCAGCAGCGGCAGCCCGCATTCAGGGGGCACAGATACGCAGTATTTT. Translating gives CASSGSPHSGGTDTQYF.

The chain carries TRBV7-9 and TRBJ2-2; D remains ambiguous. This CDR3 comprises 11 residues. V dropped 3 bases and J dropped 16 bases, with 12 bases sitting between them. From germline, CDR1 is SEHNR and CDR2 FQNEAQ (reference sequence). CDR3 region: CASSFGPYAFF. The CDR3 nucleotides are TGTGCCAGCAGCTTCGGTCCGTATGCGTTTTTT.

CDR3 residues: CASSLSRTYYGYTF. In nucleotides, the CDR3 is TGTGCCAGCAGCTTAAGTAGAACCTACTATGGCTACACCTTC. This chain links TRBV7-2 with TRBJ1-2, with D unclear. CDR1 and CDR2 (germline): SGHTA, FQGNSA. CDR3 length: 14 amino acids. The germline V and J ends were trimmed by 2 bases and 3 bases, with 10 bases remaining between them.

This sequence joins TRBV27 and TRBJ2-3; 8 nucleotides match TRBD2. With 4 bases clipped from V and 8 bases from J, the junction kept 11 bases outside the gene matches. From germline, CDR1 is MNHEY and CDR2 SMNVEV (reference sequence). The CDR3 is 15 residues long. The CDR3 is CASSSGTRSITTQYF. Here the CDR3 DNA reads TGTGCCAGCAGTTCGGGGACTAGGTCCATAACTACGCAGTATTTT.

V is TRBV6-5 and J is TRBJ2-1; 11 positions match TRBD2. The CDR3 is 15 residues long. Germline V gene sequence: CDR1 MNHEY, CDR2 SVGAGI. Trimming removed 7 bases from V and 3 bases from J; junction bases left unmatched: 5. The CDR3 sequence is CASKVAGGVYNEQFF. The CDR3 coding sequence is TGTGCCAGCAAAGTAGCGGGAGGGGTCTACAATGAGCAGTTCTTC.

The J gene is TRBJ2-2, the V gene TRBV18; 13 bases are shared with TRBD2. The germline V gene has CDR1 KGHSH and CDR2 LQKENI. Trimming at V came to 8 bases and at J to 8 bases, leaving 23 bases not matched to a gene. The CDR3 runs 20 residues. CDR3 coding DNA: TGTGCCAGCACCACCAAAGGGGACAGCGTTGGACTAGCGGGAGCTGGGGAGCTGTTTTTT. It translates to CASTTKGDSVGLAGAGELFF.

V is TRBV11-2 and J is TRBJ2-7, with a possible D match to TRBD1 (5 bases). The CDR3 contains 16 residues. Trimming shortened V by 5 bases and J by 2 bases, and 19 bases separated the two germline ends. Germline assignment: CDR1 SGHAT and CDR2 FQNNGV. DNA of the CDR3: TGTGCCAGCAGCCGTTCTGGGCAGGGTGGCACCTACGAGCAGTACTTC. Residues: CASSRSGQGGTYEQYF.